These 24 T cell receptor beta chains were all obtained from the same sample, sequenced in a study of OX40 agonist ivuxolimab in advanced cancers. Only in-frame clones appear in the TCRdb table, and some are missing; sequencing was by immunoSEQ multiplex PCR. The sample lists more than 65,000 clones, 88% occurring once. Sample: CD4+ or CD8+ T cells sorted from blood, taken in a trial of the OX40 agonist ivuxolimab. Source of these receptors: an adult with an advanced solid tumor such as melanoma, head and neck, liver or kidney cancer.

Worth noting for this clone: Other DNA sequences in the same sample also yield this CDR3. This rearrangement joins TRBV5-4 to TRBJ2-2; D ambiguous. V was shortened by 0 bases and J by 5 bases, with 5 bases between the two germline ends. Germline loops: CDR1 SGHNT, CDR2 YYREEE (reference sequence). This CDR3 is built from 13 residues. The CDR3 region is CASSLEPTGELFF. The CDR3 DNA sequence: TGTGCCAGCAGCTTGGAACCGACCGGGGAGCTGTTTTTT.

CDR3 bases: TGTGCCAGCAGTTGGGGACCCAACTATGGCTACACCTTC. As protein: CASSWGPNYGYTF. The genes are TRBV27 and TRBJ1-2, with D maybe TRBD1 (5 bases). The CDR3 covers 13 residues. V gave up 4 bases and J gave up 2 bases, with 8 bases separating them. Per germline, CDR1 MNHEY and CDR2 SMNVEV (reference sequence).

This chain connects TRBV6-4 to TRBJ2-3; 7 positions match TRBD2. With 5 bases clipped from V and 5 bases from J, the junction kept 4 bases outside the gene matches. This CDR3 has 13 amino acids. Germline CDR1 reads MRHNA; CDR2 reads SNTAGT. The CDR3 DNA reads TGTGCCAGCAGTCTCGGGGGGAAAGATACGCAGTATTTT. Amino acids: CASSLGGKDTQYF.

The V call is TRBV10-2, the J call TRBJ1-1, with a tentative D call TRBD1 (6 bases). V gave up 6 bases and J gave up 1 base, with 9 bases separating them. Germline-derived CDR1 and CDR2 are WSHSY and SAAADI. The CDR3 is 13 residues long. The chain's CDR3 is CASRRTANTEAFF. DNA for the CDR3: TGCGCCAGCAGAAGGACAGCGAACACTGAAGCTTTCTTT.

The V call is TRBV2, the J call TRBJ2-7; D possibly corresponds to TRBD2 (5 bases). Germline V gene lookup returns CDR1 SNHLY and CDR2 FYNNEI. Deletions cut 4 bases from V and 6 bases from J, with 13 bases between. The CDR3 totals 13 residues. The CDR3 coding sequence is TGTGCCAGCAGTGTAGGGCTAGCTGGCGAGCAGTACTTC. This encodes CASSVGLAGEQYF. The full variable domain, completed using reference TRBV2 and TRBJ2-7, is EPEVTQTPSHQVTQMGQEVILRCVPISNHLYFYWYRQILGQKVEFLVSFYNNEISEKSEIFDDQFSVERPDGSNFTLKIRSTKLEDSAMYFCASSVGLAGEQYFGPGTRLTVT.

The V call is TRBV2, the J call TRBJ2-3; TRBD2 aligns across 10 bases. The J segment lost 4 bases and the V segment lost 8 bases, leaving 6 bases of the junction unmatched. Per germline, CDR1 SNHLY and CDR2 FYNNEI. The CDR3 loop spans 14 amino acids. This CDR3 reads CASEASGGSDTQYF. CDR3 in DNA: TGTGCCAGCGAGGCTAGCGGGGGATCAGATACGCAGTATTTT.

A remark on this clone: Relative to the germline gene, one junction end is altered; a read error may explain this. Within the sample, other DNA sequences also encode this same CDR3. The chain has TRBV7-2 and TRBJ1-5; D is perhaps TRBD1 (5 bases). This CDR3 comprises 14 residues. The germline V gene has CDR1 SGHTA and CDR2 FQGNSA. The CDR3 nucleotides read TGCGCCAGCAGCTTTGGGACCGGAGTAGGGCCCCAGCATTTT. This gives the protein CASSFGTGVGPQHF.

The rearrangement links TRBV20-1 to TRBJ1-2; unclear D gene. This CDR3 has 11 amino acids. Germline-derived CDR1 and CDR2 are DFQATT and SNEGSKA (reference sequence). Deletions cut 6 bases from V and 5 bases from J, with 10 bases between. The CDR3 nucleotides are TGCAGTGCGAGCCGGGAGTATGGCTACACCTTC. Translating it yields CSASREYGYTF.

The CDR3 region is CASSVSGGEETQYF. The DNA of the CDR3 is TGTGCCAGCAGTGTCTCAGGGGGCGAAGAGACCCAGTACTTC. The chain links TRBV27 to TRBJ2-5; TRBD1 agrees at 8 bases. The J segment lost 3 bases and the V segment lost 5 bases, leaving 5 bases of the junction unmatched. Germline V gives CDR1 MNHEY, CDR2 SMNVEV (reference sequence). This CDR3 has 14 residues.

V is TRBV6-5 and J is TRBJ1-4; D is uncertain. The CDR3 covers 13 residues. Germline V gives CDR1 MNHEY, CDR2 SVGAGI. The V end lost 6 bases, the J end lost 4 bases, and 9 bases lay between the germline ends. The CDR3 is CASSRANNEKLFF. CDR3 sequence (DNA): TGTGCCAGCAGCCGCGCCAATAATGAAAAACTGTTTTTT.

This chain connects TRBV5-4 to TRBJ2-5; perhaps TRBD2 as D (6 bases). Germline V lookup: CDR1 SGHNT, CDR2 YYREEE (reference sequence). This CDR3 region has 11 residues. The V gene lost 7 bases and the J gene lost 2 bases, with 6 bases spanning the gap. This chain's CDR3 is CASGTQETQYF. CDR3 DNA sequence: TGTGCCAGCGGGACTCAAGAGACCCAGTACTTC.

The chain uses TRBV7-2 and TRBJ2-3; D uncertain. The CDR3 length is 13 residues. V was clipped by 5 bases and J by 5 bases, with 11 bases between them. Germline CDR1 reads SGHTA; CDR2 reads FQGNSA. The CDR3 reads CASSRTGLDTQYF. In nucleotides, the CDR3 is TGTGCCAGCAGCAGGACCGGATTAGATACGCAGTATTTT.

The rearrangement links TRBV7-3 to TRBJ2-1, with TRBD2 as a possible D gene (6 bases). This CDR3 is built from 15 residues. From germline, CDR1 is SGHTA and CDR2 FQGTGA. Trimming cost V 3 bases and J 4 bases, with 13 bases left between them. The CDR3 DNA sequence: TGTGCCAGCAGCTTTGGGACTTCGGTTTACAATGAGCAGTTCTTC. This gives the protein CASSFGTSVYNEQFF.

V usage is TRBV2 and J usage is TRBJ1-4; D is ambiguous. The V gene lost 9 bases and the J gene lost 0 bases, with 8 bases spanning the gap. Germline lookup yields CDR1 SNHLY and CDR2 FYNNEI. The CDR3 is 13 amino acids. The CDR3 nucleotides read TGTGCCAGTAGAGACTCAACTAATGAAAAACTGTTTTTT. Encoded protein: CASRDSTNEKLFF. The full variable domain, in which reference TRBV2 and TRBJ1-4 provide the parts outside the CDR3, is EPEVTQTPSHQVTQMGQEVILRCVPISNHLYFYWYRQILGQKVEFLVSFYNNEISEKSEIFDDQFSVERPDGSNFTLKIRSTKLEDSAMYFCASRDSTNEKLFFGSGTQLSVL.

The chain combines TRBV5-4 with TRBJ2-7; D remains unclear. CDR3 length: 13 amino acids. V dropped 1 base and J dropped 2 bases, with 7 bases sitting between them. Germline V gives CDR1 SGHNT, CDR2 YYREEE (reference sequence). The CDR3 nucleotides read TGTGCCAGCAGCTTGACAGCAACCTACGAGCAGTACTTC. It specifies CASSLTATYEQYF.

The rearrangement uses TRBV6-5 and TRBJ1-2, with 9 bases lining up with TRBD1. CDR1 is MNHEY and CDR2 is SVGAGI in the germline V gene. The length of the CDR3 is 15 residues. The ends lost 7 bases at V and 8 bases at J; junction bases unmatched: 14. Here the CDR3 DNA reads TGTGCCAGCAATTCCGGGACAGGGCACTCGGAAGGCTACACCTTC. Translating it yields CASNSGTGHSEGYTF.

The CDR3 region is CASSRSGEETQYF. CDR3 DNA: TGTGCCAGCAGCCGTAGCGGGGAAGAGACCCAGTACTTC. The V gene is TRBV11-2, the J gene TRBJ2-5; 8 bases are shared with TRBD2. The V segment lost 5 bases and the J segment 3 bases; nucleotides outside the gene matches: 2. Germline loops: CDR1 SGHAT, CDR2 FQNNGV. This CDR3 spans 13 amino acids. The full variable domain, rest sourced from reference TRBV11-2 and TRBJ2-5, is EAGVAQSPRYKIIEKRQSVAFWCNPISGHATLYWYQQILGQGPKLLIQFQNNGVVDDSQLPKDRFSAERLKGVDSTLKIQPAKLEDSAVYLCASSRSGEETQYFGPGTRLLVL.

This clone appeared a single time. The CDR3 region is CASSQASGGGDTQYF. For the CDR3, the DNA is TGCGCCAGCAGCCAAGCTAGCGGGGGGGGAGATACGCAGTATTTT. The chain links TRBV4-1 to TRBJ2-3, with TRBD2 matching 12 bases. The CDR3 extends over 15 amino acids. Germline CDR1 is MGHRA and CDR2 is YSYEKL. Losses at the gene ends were 1 base for V and 5 bases for J; bases not matched to a gene: 1.

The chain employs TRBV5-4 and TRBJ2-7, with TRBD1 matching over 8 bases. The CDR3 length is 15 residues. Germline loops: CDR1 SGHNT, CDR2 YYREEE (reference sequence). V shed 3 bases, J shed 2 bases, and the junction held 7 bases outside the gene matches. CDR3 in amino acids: CASSSTDRGAYEQYF. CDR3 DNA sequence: TGTGCCAGCAGCTCCACAGACAGGGGAGCCTACGAGCAGTACTTC.

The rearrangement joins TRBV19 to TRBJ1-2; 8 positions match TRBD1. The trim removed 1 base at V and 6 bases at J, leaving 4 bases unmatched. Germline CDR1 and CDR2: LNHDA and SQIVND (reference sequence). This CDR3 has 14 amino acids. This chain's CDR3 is CASSIGTGLHGYTF. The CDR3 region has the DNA TGTGCCAGTAGTATAGGGACAGGGTTGCATGGCTACACCTTC.

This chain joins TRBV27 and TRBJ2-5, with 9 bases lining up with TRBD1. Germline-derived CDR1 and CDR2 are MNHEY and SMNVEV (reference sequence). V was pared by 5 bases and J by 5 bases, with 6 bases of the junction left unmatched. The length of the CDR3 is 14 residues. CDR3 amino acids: CASSPSTGGETQYF. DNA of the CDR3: TGTGCCAGCAGTCCATCGACAGGGGGGGAGACCCAGTACTTC.

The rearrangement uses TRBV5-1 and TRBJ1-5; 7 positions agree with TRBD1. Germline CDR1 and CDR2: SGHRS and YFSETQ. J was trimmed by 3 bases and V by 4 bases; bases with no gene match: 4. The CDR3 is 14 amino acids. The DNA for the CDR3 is TGCGCCAGCAGCGGGGGACAGCCCAATCAGCCCCAGCATTTT. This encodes CASSGGQPNQPQHF.

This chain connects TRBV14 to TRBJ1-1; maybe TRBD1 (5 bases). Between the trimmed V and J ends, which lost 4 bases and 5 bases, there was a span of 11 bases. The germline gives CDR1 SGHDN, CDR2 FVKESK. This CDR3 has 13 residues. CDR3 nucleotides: TGTGCCAGCAGCCGACAGCTAGATACTGAAGCTTTCTTT. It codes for CASSRQLDTEAFF.

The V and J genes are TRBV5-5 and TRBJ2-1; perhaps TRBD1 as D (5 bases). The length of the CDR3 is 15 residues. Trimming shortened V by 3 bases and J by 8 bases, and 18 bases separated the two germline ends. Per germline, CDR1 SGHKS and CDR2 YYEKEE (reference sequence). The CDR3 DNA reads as TGTGCCAGCAGCTGGGAAGGTCAGGGATGGGATGAGCAGTTCTTC. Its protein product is CASSWEGQGWDEQFF.